The clone carrying this T cell receptor beta chain was counted at least ten times. The library targeted TCRbeta and was prepared with unique molecular identifiers. TCRdb re-analysed the PCR reads in MiXCR, keeping a single row per CDR3 protein. The sample yields hundreds of thousands of distinct CDR3 sequences, 16% seen once. The V gene end was trimmed by 4 bases and the J gene end by 10 bases; junction bases not matched to a gene: 7. The CDR3 sequence is 13 residues long. These data belong to a study of T-cell reconstitution after alpha-beta-depleted transplantation in children. Sequenced here: PBMCs from the stem cell graft donor, sampled from the stem cell graft. J is TRBJ2-1 and V is TRBV12-3 or TRBV12-4, with TRBD2 matching over 7 bases. The clonotype originates from a human donor who donated a stem cell graft to a child with acute myeloid leukemia. CDR3: CASSSPGGGEQFF. The CDR3 bases are TGTGCCAGCAGTTCCCCGGGAGGCGGAGAGCAGTTCTTC.